This T cell receptor beta chain was obtained from a study of OX40 agonist ivuxolimab in advanced cancers. Looking at the study overall: Patients took ivuxolimab, an agonistic anti-OX40 (CD134) antibody. Therapy given before enrollment (anti-PD-1, anti-PD-L1 or anti-CTLA-4) was allowed, and over 35% had some. Intravenous ivuxolimab was administered to patients every 2 weeks at 0.01 to 10 mg/kg. Patients were 65% to 85% male with ages about 23 to 79, mean around 61.

The data were produced by immunoSEQ multiplex PCR, yet TCRdb's version contains in-frame clones alone and is incomplete. The sample records some 52,000 clones, roughly 94% being singletons. Trimming pared 6 bases from V and 3 bases from J, leaving 11 bases between. Germline CDR1 and CDR2: MNHEY and SMNVEV (reference sequence). This CDR3 is built from 13 residues. This sequence was found in an adult with an advanced solid tumor such as melanoma, head and neck, liver or kidney cancer. The chain links TRBV27 to TRBJ2-5; D possibly matches TRBD1 or TRBD2 (5 bases each). The source material was CD4+ or CD8+ T cells sorted from blood, sampled in a trial of the OX40 agonist ivuxolimab. CDR3 nucleotides: TGTGCCAGCAGCTACCAGGGAGAAGAGACCCAGTACTTC. It encodes CASSYQGEETQYF.